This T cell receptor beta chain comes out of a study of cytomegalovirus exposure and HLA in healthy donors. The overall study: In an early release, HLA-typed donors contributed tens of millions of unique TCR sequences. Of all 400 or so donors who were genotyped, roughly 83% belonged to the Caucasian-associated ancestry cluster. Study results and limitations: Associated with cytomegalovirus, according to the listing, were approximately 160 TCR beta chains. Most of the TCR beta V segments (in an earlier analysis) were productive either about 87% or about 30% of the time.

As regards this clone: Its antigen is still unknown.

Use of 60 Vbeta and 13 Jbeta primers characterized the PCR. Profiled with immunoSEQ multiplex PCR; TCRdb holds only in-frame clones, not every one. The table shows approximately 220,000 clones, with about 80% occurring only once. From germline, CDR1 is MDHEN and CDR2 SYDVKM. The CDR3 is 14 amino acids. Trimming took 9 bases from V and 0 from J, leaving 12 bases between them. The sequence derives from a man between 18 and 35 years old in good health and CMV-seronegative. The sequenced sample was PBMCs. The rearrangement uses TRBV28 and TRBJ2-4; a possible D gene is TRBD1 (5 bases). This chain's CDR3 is CARDSSGAKNIQYF. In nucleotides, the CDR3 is TGTGCCAGAGACAGTTCGGGAGCCAAAAACATTCAGTACTTC.